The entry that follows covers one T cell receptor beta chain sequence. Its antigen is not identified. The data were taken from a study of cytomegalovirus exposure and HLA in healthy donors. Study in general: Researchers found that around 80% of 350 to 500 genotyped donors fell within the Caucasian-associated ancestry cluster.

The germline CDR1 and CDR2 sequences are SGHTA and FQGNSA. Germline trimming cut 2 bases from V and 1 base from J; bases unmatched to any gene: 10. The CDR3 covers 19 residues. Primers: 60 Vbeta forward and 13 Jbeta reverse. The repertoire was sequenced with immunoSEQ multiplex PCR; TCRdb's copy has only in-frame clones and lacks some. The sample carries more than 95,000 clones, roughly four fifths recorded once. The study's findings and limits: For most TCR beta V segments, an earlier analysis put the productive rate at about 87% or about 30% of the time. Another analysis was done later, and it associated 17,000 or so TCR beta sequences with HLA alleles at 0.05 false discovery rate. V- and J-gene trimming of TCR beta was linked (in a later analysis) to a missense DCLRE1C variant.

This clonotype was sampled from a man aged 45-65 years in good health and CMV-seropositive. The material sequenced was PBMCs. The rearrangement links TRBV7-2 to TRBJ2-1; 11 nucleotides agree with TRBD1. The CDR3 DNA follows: TGTGCCAGCAGCTTATTTGGACAGGGGGCCACTACTTCCTACAATGAGCAGTTCTTC. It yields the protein CASSLFGQGATTSYNEQFF.